The source of this TCR beta chain is a study of T cells expressing NK-cell markers. Study-level background: Sorted CD3+CD56+NKG2C+, CD3+CD56+NKG2C- and CD3+CD56-NKG2C+ T cells supplied TCR beta repertoires. The sequencing cohort of eight donors included seven HCMV-seropositive individuals and one seronegative individual. General study points: Dominant NKG2C+ clonotypes accounted for roughly 1.0-8% of CD8+ T cells in about six donors.

The CDR3 has 17 amino acids. Germline values: CDR1 SGHTS, CDR2 YDEGEE. For TCR beta, cDNA was produced by 5'RACE template switching with UMIs. TCRdb reworked the 5' RACE reads into one entry per CDR3 protein, no DNA. The sample totals roughly 390,000 distinct CDR3 sequences. About this clonotype itself: As yet, its antigen is unknown.

The sequence came from a man between 18 and 69 years old in good health. The V call is TRBV5-8, the J call TRBJ2-5; TCRdb's D gene call, TRBD2, goes unchecked for lack of DNA. Sequenced input: blood T cells: a sorted CD56 or NKG2C T cell subset, CD4+ or CD8+ T cells, or bulk PBMC T cells (not recorded which). CDR3 sequence: CASSLAGIAGFQETQYF.